What follows describes a single TCR beta chain. In the original workflow: Estimation of nucleated cell counts was performed using reference gene primer amplification. This table comes from immunoSEQ multiplex PCR, and its TCRdb copy is limited to in-frame clones, with some not included. The V and J calls and clone size come from that table; D and trimming were worked out from the DNA. The table lists roughly 220,000 clones, over 75% of them singletons, with roughly 5.7% in the top ten. The sample comes from a study of blood T cell repertoires in COVID-19. Study background: Samples came from the United States, Italy and Spain, spanning acute and convalescent COVID-19. The cDNA or gDNA used as material had been derived from T cells, B-cell-depleted T cells, or PBMCs.

The length of the CDR3 is 12 residues. The ends were cut back, 7 bases at V and 0 bases at J, with 4 bases in the middle. The germline CDR1 and CDR2 sequences are SGHRS and YFSETQ. The TCR sequence derives from a man older than 75 with acute or convalescent COVID-19. The chain has TRBV5-1 and TRBJ2-2; D gene ambiguous. The sample was peripheral blood. Here the CDR3 reads CASRANTGELFF. The CDR3 region has the DNA TGCGCCAGCCGGGCGAACACCGGGGAGCTGTTTTTT. The full variable domain, its missing parts supplied by reference TRBV5-1 and TRBJ2-2, is KAGVTQTPRYLIKTRGQQVTLSCSPISGHRSVSWYQQTPGQGLQFLFEYFSETQRNKGNFPGRFSGRQFSNSRSEMNVSTLELGDSALYLCASRANTGELFFGEGSRLTVL.